The rows below give T cell receptor beta chains drawn from one sample of a study of blood T cell repertoires in COVID-19. TCRdb's table, derived via immunoSEQ multiplex PCR, lists solely in-frame clones and lacks some. The table lists over 10,000 clones, roughly 85% of them singletons, with about 29% in the top ten. The sample taken for sequencing was peripheral blood. The receptors were sampled from a human donor in a cohort sampled during active COVID-19. Each CDR3 is given with its conserved first and last residue. D genes are given only for firm matches. Rows may omit the clone size; those that give it use once, few, many or a size class.

J: TRBJ2-5; size: .; V: TRBV11-3; D: TRBD1; DNA: TGTGCCAGCAGCCTCGGACAGGGCGGCGGGGAGACCCAGTACTTC; CDR3: CASSLGQGGGETQYF
J: TRBJ2-3; size: once; V: TRBV4-1; D: .; DNA: TGCGCCAGCAGCCAAGAGGTGGGGAGGTTGGGCACGCAGTATTTT; CDR3: CASSQEVGRLGTQYF
J: TRBJ2-3; size: .; V: TRBV19; D: TRBD2; DNA: TGTGCCAGCCAACGACTAGCGAGTAGCACAGATACGCAGTATTTT; CDR3: CASQRLASSTDTQYF
J: TRBJ1-5; size: .; V: TRBV2; D: .; DNA: TGTGCCAGCAGTGAAGCCGGGGACAATCAGCCCCAGCATTTT; CDR3: CASSEAGDNQPQHF
J: TRBJ2-7; size: .; V: TRBV6-5; D: .; DNA: TGTGCCAGCGCCGGGCGGGGGCTTGACTACGAGCAGTACTTC; CDR3: CASAGRGLDYEQYF
J: TRBJ1-4; size: .; V: TRBV27; D: TRBD1; DNA: TGTGCCAGCAGTTACAGCGGACAGGGCATAGGGGTAAAACTGTTTTTT; CDR3: CASSYSGQGIGVKLFF
J: TRBJ2-5; size: .; V: TRBV24-1; D: TRBD1; DNA: TGTGCCACCAGTGAGTCTCGACAGGGGGGAGAGACCCAGTACTTC; CDR3: CATSESRQGGETQYF
J: TRBJ2-1; size: .; V: TRBV10-3; D: .; DNA: TGTGCCATCCGAGTAAGGGGGAAGGGGAAAGGTGAGCAGTTCTTC; CDR3: CAIRVRGKGKGEQFF
J: TRBJ2-7; size: .; V: TRBV5-1; D: TRBD1; DNA: TGCGCCAGCAGCTTGGGGACAGGTCCCTACGAGCAGTACTTC; CDR3: CASSLGTGPYEQYF
J: TRBJ1-2; size: .; V: TRBV15; D: .; DNA: TGTGCCACCAGCAGAGATGCAGATGGTTATGGCTACACCTTC; CDR3: CATSRDADGYGYTF
J: TRBJ2-5; size: .; V: TRBV5-1; D: .; DNA: TGCGCCAGCAGCCGCCGACAGACATATCAAGAGACCCAGTACTTC; CDR3: CASSRRQTYQETQYF
J: TRBJ2-7; size: few; V: TRBV5-6; D: .; DNA: TGTGCCAGCAGCTTACAGGGAGTTCGACGGTACGAGCAGTACTTC; CDR3: CASSLQGVRRYEQYF
J: TRBJ2-5; size: .; V: TRBV5-1; D: TRBD1; DNA: TGCGCCAGCAGCCCAAGGACAGGTAAAGCGGATGGGCAACAAGAGACCCAGTACTTC; CDR3: CASSPRTGKADGQQETQYF
J: TRBJ2-5; size: .; V: TRBV25-1; D: .; DNA: TGTGCCAGCAGTGGCCCCCGGTCCTCTCGACAAGAGACCCAGTACTTC; CDR3: CASSGPRSSRQETQYF
J: TRBJ2-3; size: .; V: TRBV9; D: .; DNA: TGTGCCAGCAGCGCCAAACTAGTTGCCACAGATACGCAGTATTTT; CDR3: CASSAKLVATDTQYF
J: TRBJ1-2; size: .; V: TRBV6-5; D: .; DNA: TGTGCCAGCAGGGGCAGGGGCGACTATGGCTACACCTTC; CDR3: CASRGRGDYGYTF
J: TRBJ1-4; size: .; V: TRBV7-9; D: .; DNA: TGTGCCAGCAGGCCTACAGGACCGTCAACTAATGAAAAACTGTTTTTT; CDR3: CASRPTGPSTNEKLFF
J: TRBJ1-3; size: .; V: TRBV9; D: .; DNA: TGTGCCAGCAGCCCTCCAGGAGGAAACACCATATATTTT; CDR3: CASSPPGGNTIYF
J: TRBJ1-4; size: .; V: TRBV6-2/TRBV6-3; D: TRBD1; DNA: TGTGCCAGCAGTGACAGGGGAAATGAAAAACTGTTTTTT; CDR3: CASSDRGNEKLFF
J: TRBJ1-2; size: .; V: TRBV11-2; D: .; DNA: TGTGCCAGCAGCTTAGGGCCTCAGCGAGGCTACACCTTC; CDR3: CASSLGPQRGYTF
J: TRBJ1-6; size: .; V: TRBV30; D: .; DNA: TGTGCCTGGAACTCGGATTCACCCCTCCACTTT; CDR3: CAWNSDSPLHF
J: TRBJ2-5; size: .; V: TRBV2; D: .; DNA: TGTGCCAGCAGTGAGCCGAGGGGGGAGACCCAGTACTTC; CDR3: CASSEPRGETQYF